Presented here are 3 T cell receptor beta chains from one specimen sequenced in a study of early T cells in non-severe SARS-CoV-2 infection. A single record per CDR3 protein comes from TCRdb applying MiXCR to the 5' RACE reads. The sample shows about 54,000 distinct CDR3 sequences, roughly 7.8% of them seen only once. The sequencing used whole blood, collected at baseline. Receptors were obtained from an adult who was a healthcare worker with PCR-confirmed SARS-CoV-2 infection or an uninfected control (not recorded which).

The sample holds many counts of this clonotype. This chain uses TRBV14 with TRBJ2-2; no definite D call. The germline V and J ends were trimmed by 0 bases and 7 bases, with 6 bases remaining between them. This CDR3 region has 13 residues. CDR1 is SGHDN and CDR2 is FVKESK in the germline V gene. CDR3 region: CASSQDLSGELFF. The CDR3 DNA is TGTGCCAGCAGCCAAGATCTAAGCGGGGAGCTGTTTTTT.

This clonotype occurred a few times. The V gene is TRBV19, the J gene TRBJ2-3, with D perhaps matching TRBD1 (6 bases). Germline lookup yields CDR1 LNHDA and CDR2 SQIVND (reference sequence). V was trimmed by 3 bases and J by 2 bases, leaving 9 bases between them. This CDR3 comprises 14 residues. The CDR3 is CASSIRTDTDTQYF. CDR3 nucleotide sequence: TGTGCCAGTAGTATCCGGACAGACACAGATACGCAGTATTTT.

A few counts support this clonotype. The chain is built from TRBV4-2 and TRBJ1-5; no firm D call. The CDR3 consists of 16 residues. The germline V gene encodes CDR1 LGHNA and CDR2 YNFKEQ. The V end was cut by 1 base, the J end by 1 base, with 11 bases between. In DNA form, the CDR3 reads TGTGCCAGCAGCCAAGCTCGGCAGAAAAGCAATCAGCCCCAGCATTTT. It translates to CASSQARQKSNQPQHF.